These 22 T cell receptor beta chains were all obtained from the same sample, sequenced in a study of T cells in Graves' hyperthyroidism and ophthalmopathy. What was amplified from RNA transcripts were TCR beta CDR3 regions. The HTBI set primed first-round TCR CDR3 RT-PCR. TCRdb redid the calling of the multiplex PCR reads with MiXCR, one entry per CDR3 protein. The profile shows over 250,000 distinct CDR3 sequences, 20% to 30% of them singletons. The sequencing sample was made of blood. All receptors come from a man aged 40-49 years with Graves' hyperthyroidism that later progressed to Graves' ophthalmopathy.

This clonotype has at least ten counts. The chain recombines TRBV20-1 with TRBJ2-7; D tentatively reads TRBD1 or TRBD2 (6 bases each). The CDR3 runs 14 residues. Germline V gene data show CDR1 as DFQATT and CDR2 as SNEGSKA (reference sequence). V lost 6 bases and J 3 bases, leaving 18 bases between the germline ends. The CDR3 spells CSARGRGTIYEQYF. CDR3 DNA: TGCAGTGCCAGGGGCCGCGGGACCATCTACGAGCAGTACTTC.

This chain uses TRBV20-1 with TRBJ1-1; weak D call: TRBD1 (6 bases). The V gene's germline CDR1 is DFQATT and CDR2 SNEGSKA (reference sequence). The CDR3 is 14 amino acids. Trimming removed 6 bases at V and 0 bases at J, with 14 bases between. The CDR3 loop is CSARTGTMNTEAFF. CDR3 coding DNA: TGCAGTGCGCGCACCGGGACAATGAACACTGAAGCTTTCTTT.

To note about this clonotype: Given a much more abundant clone one base away, this may be a read error. The chain recombines TRBV12-3 or TRBV12-4 with TRBJ1-1; perhaps TRBD1 as D (5 bases). The CDR3 sequence is 12 residues long. V was trimmed by 6 bases and J by 5 bases, leaving 10 bases between them. CDR3 in DNA: TGTGCCAGCAGCCCAGGGAGGACTGAAGCTTTCTTT. Its translation is CASSPGRTEAFF.

On this clonotype: One end of the junction fails to match germline, which may point to a read error. The chain combines TRBV29-1 with TRBJ1-2; tentative D call: TRBD1 (6 bases). There are 16 residues in the CDR3. Germline CDR1 and CDR2: SQVTM and ANQGSEA. The CDR3 DNA reads TGCAGCGTTGAAGACCTGGGGGGCAGACTCCTCTATGGCTACGCCTTC. Translation gives CSVEDLGGRLLYGYAF. The full variable domain, its missing parts supplied by reference TRBV29-1 and TRBJ1-2, is SAVISQKPSRDICQRGTSLTIQCQVDSQVTMMFWYRQQPGQSLTLIATANQGSEATYESGFVIDKFPISRPNLTFSTLTVSNMSPEDSSIYLCSVEDLGGRLLYGYAFGSGTRLTVV.

This clonotype was recorded many times. The CDR3 reads CASSLAVYTGELFF. For the CDR3, the DNA is TGCGCCAGCAGCTTGGCAGTGTACACCGGGGAGCTGTTTTTT. This chain connects TRBV5-1 to TRBJ2-2; D is uncertain. V was shortened by 0 bases and J by 3 bases, with 6 bases between the two germline ends. This CDR3 has 14 amino acids. Germline V CDR1 and CDR2: SGHRS, YFSETQ.

This clonotype was seen repeatedly, ten times or more. This rearrangement joins TRBV7-8 to TRBJ2-5; 9 positions agree with TRBD1. Germline lookup yields CDR1 SGHVS and CDR2 FQNEAQ. CDR3 length: 14 amino acids. V shed 4 bases and J 6 bases; nucleotides not matched to a gene: 6. The CDR3 spells CASSSPGTGQTQYF. The DNA of the CDR3 is TGTGCCAGCAGCTCACCCGGGACAGGGCAGACCCAGTACTTC.

Comment on this clonotype: This may come from a read error, since a much larger clone is one base off. The chain employs TRBV29-1 and TRBJ2-5; D is ambiguous. The V gene's germline CDR1 is SQVTM and CDR2 ANQGSEA. The CDR3 loop spans 13 amino acids. The CDR3 sequence: CNVERQEGETQYF. The CDR3 region has the DNA TGCAACGTTGAACGGCAGGAAGGAGAGACCCAGTACTTC.

This chain connects TRBV12-3 or TRBV12-4 to TRBJ1-1; 7 bases match TRBD1. There are 14 residues in the CDR3. Losses at the gene ends were 3 bases for V and 4 bases for J; bases not matched to a gene: 5. The CDR3 region is CASSFEGAITEAFF. The CDR3 DNA reads as TGTGCCAGCAGTTTCGAGGGGGCTATCACTGAAGCTTTCTTT.

This clonotype appeared a single time. V usage is TRBV12-3 or TRBV12-4 and J usage is TRBJ2-7; D not certain. The CDR3 is 12 amino acids. Trimming stripped 0 bases from V and 6 bases from J, with 6 bases between. The CDR3 DNA sequence: TGTGCCAGCAGTTTAGCAGCCCTCGAGCAGTACTTC. Protein: CASSLAALEQYF.

This clonotype was picked up many times. The chain recombines TRBV6-5 with TRBJ2-7, with D perhaps TRBD1 (5 bases). V was pared by 6 bases and J by 3 bases, with 12 bases between. Germline CDR1 and CDR2: MNHEY and SVGAGI. The CDR3 runs 13 residues. The CDR3 protein is CASRADRVYEQYF. CDR3 nucleotides: TGTGCCAGCAGAGCCGACAGAGTCTACGAGCAGTACTTC.

This clonotype was picked up a small number of times. The chain combines TRBV28 with TRBJ2-7, with 9 bases aligning to TRBD1. There are 15 residues in the CDR3. The germline CDR1 and CDR2 sequences are MDHEN and SYDVKM. After removal of 1 base from V and 6 bases from J, the junction contained 7 bases not matched to a gene. In nucleotides, the CDR3 is TGTGCCAGCAGTTTATCGGGGACAGGGTTGGGCGAGCAGTACTTC. Translation: CASSLSGTGLGEQYF.

This clonotype came up many times. The V gene is TRBV7-3, the J gene TRBJ2-7, with TRBD2 matching over 7 bases. V shed 5 bases and J 5 bases; nucleotides not matched to a gene: 9. CDR1 and CDR2 from the germline V gene are SGHTA and FQGTGA. The CDR3 sequence is 14 residues long. CDR3 coding DNA: TGTGCCAGCAGCCTCATGGGGGGGTCGGACGAGCAGTACTTC. This encodes CASSLMGGSDEQYF. The variable domain in full, completed from reference TRBV7-3 and TRBJ2-7, reads GAGVSQTPSNKVTEKGKYVELRCDPISGHTALYWYRQSLGQGPEFLIYFQGTGAADDSGLPNDRFFAVRPEGSVSTLKIQRTERGDSAVYLCASSLMGGSDEQYFGPGTRLTVT.

This clonotype was counted ten times or more. The gene calls are TRBV2 and TRBJ1-1; D gene unclear. The CDR3 runs to 12 residues. The V gene's germline CDR1 is SNHLY and CDR2 FYNNEI. The germline V and J ends were trimmed by 9 bases and 3 bases, with 11 bases remaining between them. For the CDR3, the DNA is TGTGCCAGTTACTACGTGGACACTGAAGCTTTCTTT. The encoded protein is CASYYVDTEAFF.

This clonotype was detected many times. This chain links TRBV19 with TRBJ1-2; D is unresolved. The V gene lost 0 bases and the J gene lost 7 bases, with 9 bases spanning the gap. The CDR3 covers 13 residues. In germline, CDR1 is LNHDA, CDR2 SQIVND (reference sequence). The CDR3 nucleotides read TGTGCCAGTAGTATAGAAGGATTTGGTGGCTACACCTTC. This gives the protein CASSIEGFGGYTF. Based on the CDR3 plus reference TRBV19 and TRBJ1-2, the full variable domain is DGGITQSPKYLFRKEGQNVTLSCEQNLNHDAMYWYRQDPGQGLRLIYYSQIVNDFQKGDIAEGYSVSREKKESFPLTVTSAQKNPTAFYLCASSIEGFGGYTFGSGTRLTVV.

This clonotype has just a few counts. The chain carries TRBV12-3 or TRBV12-4 and TRBJ2-2, with D tentatively TRBD1 (6 bases). CDR3 length: 15 residues. Trimming removed 6 bases from V and 3 bases from J, with 14 bases in between. The CDR3 nucleotides read TGTGCCAGCAGAACCAGGGGTGGAGACACCGGGGAGCTGTTTTTT. Protein sequence: CASRTRGGDTGELFF.

The rearrangement links TRBV29-1 to TRBJ1-5, with D hard to call. The CDR3 extends over 13 amino acids. Trimming removed 7 bases at V and 7 bases at J, with 17 bases between. Per the germline V gene, CDR1 is SQVTM and CDR2 is ANQGSEA. In DNA form, the CDR3 reads TGCAGCGCTCAACCCGATCGTGGGCAGCCCCAGCATTTT. It encodes CSAQPDRGQPQHF.

This clonotype was seen at least ten times. V gene TRBV9 combines with J gene TRBJ1-2; TRBD1 aligns across 10 bases. Trimming cost V 3 bases and J 4 bases; bases outside gene matches: 6. In germline, CDR1 is SGDLS, CDR2 YYNGEE. This CDR3 region has 15 residues. The CDR3 nucleotides read TGTGCCAGCAGCGCAGACAGGGGGCCGACCTATGGCTACACCTTC. Its protein product is CASSADRGPTYGYTF. Drawing the rest from reference TRBV9 and TRBJ1-2, the complete variable domain is DSGVTQTPKHLITATGQRVTLRCSPRSGDLSVYWYQQSLDQGLQFLIQYYNGEERAKGNILERFSAQQFPDLHSELNLSSLELGDSALYFCASSADRGPTYGYTFGSGTRLTVV.

The chain links TRBV5-1 to TRBJ2-5; 15 bases map to TRBD2. The trim removed 0 bases at V and 4 bases at J, leaving 1 base unmatched. The germline CDR1 and CDR2 sequences are SGHRS and YFSETQ. The length of the CDR3 is 16 residues. The CDR3 spells CASSLGGLAGGETQYF. The CDR3 coding sequence is TGCGCCAGCAGCTTGGGGGGACTAGCGGGAGGAGAGACCCAGTACTTC.

The gene calls are TRBV10-3 and TRBJ2-7; possible D gene TRBD2, 6 bases. Germline CDR1 is ENHRY and CDR2 is SYGVKD. The V and J ends lost 0 bases and 7 bases respectively, with 13 bases between them. The CDR3 is 14 residues long. The chain's CDR3 is CAISESLGGREQYF. CDR3 coding DNA: TGTGCCATCAGTGAGTCCCTGGGAGGTAGGGAGCAGTACTTC.

This clonotype was seen repeatedly, ten times or more. The rearrangement uses TRBV7-9 and TRBJ2-2; D remains unclear. Looked up from germline, CDR1 is SEHNR and CDR2 is FQNEAQ (reference sequence). V lost 3 bases to trimming and J lost 6 bases, with 5 bases between them. This CDR3 has 12 amino acids. The chain's CDR3 is CASSFGSGELFF. The CDR3 nucleotides read TGTGCCAGCAGCTTTGGGTCCGGGGAGCTGTTTTTT.

This clonotype was seen repeatedly, ten times or more. V usage is TRBV30 and J usage is TRBJ2-7; 9 bases match TRBD2. Germline lookup yields CDR1 GTSNPN and CDR2 SVGIG (reference sequence). CDR3 size: 14 residues. With V trimmed by 0 bases and J by 7 bases, 7 bases remained unmatched. The chain's CDR3 is CAWSVAGGFDEQYF. The DNA of the CDR3 is TGTGCCTGGAGTGTAGCGGGAGGATTTGATGAGCAGTACTTC. The full variable domain, rest sourced from reference TRBV30 and TRBJ2-7, is SQTIHQWPATLVQPVGSPLSLECTVEGTSNPNLYWYRQAAGRGLQLLFYSVGIGQISSEVPQNLSASRPQDRQFILSSKKLLLSDSGFYLCAWSVAGGFDEQYFGPGTRLTVT.

At least ten counts were recorded for this clonotype. The V call is TRBV2, the J call TRBJ2-2, with TRBD2 matching 8 bases. This CDR3 spans 17 amino acids. Unmatched junction bases numbered 6, after V lost 3 bases and J lost 0 bases. Germline loops: CDR1 SNHLY, CDR2 FYNNEI. Here the CDR3 DNA reads TGTGCCAGCAGTGAGTCGAGACTAGCGCCGAACACCGGGGAGCTGTTTTTT. Protein: CASSESRLAPNTGELFF. Full variable domain (rest looked up from reference TRBV2 and TRBJ2-2): EPEVTQTPSHQVTQMGQEVILRCVPISNHLYFYWYRQILGQKVEFLVSFYNNEISEKSEIFDDQFSVERPDGSNFTLKIRSTKLEDSAMYFCASSESRLAPNTGELFFGEGSRLTVL.